This passage covers 27 T cell receptor beta chains from one sample sequenced in a study of T cell repertoires in cytomegalovirus infection. TCRdb independently ran MiXCR on the reads; one entry per CDR3 protein. The sample has fewer than 200,000 distinct CDR3 sequences, approximately 15% seen once. Sequenced input: PBMCs. The receptors originated from a human donor in good health (CMV status not recorded). Some clones in this sample may be carry-over from other donors' samples.

This sequence joins TRBV28 and TRBJ1-1, with TRBD1 matching over 10 bases. Germline V gives CDR1 MDHEN, CDR2 SYDVKM. The length of the CDR3 is 17 residues. V shed 8 bases, J shed 0 bases, and the junction held 12 bases outside the gene matches. CDR3 sequence: CASSPVGQGRLNTEAFF. In DNA form, the CDR3 reads TGTGCCAGCTCCCCCGTGGGACAGGGGCGGTTGAACACTGAAGCTTTCTTT.

This clonotype was recorded a few times. The V gene is TRBV7-3, the J gene TRBJ2-1, with TRBD2 matching 9 bases. The junction had 1 base not matched to a gene; V was cut back by 3 bases and J by 7 bases. The CDR3 is made up of 13 amino acids. Germline values: CDR1 SGHTA, CDR2 FQGTGA. The DNA for the CDR3 is TGTGCCAGCAGCTTCGGACTAGCGAATGAGCAGTTCTTC. Its translation is CASSFGLANEQFF.

This clonotype was seen many times. In DNA form, the CDR3 reads TGTGCCAGCAGTTTAGAGGGGTCTCGCAATCAGCCCCAGCATTTT. Translation gives CASSLEGSRNQPQHF. This chain uses TRBV28 with TRBJ1-5; a possible D gene is TRBD1 (5 bases). Germline CDR1 MDHEN, CDR2 SYDVKM. This CDR3 has 15 residues. The ends were cut back, 2 bases at V and 2 bases at J, with 10 bases in the middle.

This clonotype was detected ten times or more. V gene TRBV12-3 or TRBV12-4 combines with J gene TRBJ2-1; 7 nucleotides agree with TRBD2. The CDR3 covers 15 residues. Germline trimming cut 3 bases from V and 8 bases from J; bases unmatched to any gene: 10. The CDR3 coding sequence is TGTGCCAGCAGTTTTAGGACTAGTGGATCAGATGAGCAGTTCTTC. Amino acid sequence: CASSFRTSGSDEQFF.

This clonotype is labeled as medium-sized. The V gene is TRBV5-4, the J gene TRBJ2-3; D remains unclear. This CDR3 has 12 amino acids. From germline, CDR1 is SGHNT and CDR2 YYREEE (reference sequence). The V and J ends lost 4 bases and 2 bases respectively, with 5 bases between them. The CDR3 nucleotides are TGTGCCAGCAGCCACAACACAGATACGCAGTATTTT. It codes for CASSHNTDTQYF.

V is TRBV25-1 and J is TRBJ2-7, with a possible D match to TRBD2 (6 bases). V dropped 1 base and J dropped 4 bases, with 11 bases sitting between them. Germline-derived CDR1 and CDR2 are MGHDK and SYGVNS. This CDR3 has 14 amino acids. The CDR3 DNA is TGTGCCAGCAGTGAATCCGGAGGGGAATACGAGCAGTACTTC. Its translation is CASSESGGEYEQYF.

This clonotype was detected only a few times. The rearrangement uses TRBV5-4 and TRBJ2-5; 7 bases fit TRBD1. The germline V gene encodes CDR1 SGHNT and CDR2 YYREEE (reference sequence). The CDR3 has 16 residues. With 2 bases clipped from V and 5 bases from J, the junction kept 12 bases outside the gene matches. CDR3 DNA: TGTGCCAGCAGCTTCAACAGGGGCCGGGTAGGGGAGACCCAGTACTTC. It specifies CASSFNRGRVGETQYF.

V gene TRBV29-1 combines with J gene TRBJ1-4; a possible D gene is TRBD1 (5 bases). CDR3 length: 14 amino acids. The germline gives CDR1 SQVTM, CDR2 ANQGSEA. The V and J ends lost 6 bases and 6 bases respectively, with 17 bases between them. The DNA of the CDR3 is TGCAGCGTGAAACGGGGCAGCTCGGATGAAAAACTGTTTTTT. This codes for CSVKRGSSDEKLFF.

There are a few counts of this clonotype. The rearrangement joins TRBV3-1 to TRBJ2-7; no clear D. V shed 3 bases and J shed 7 bases, with 16 bases lying between them. The V gene's germline CDR1 is LGHDT and CDR2 YNNKEL (reference sequence). The CDR3 runs to 14 residues. In nucleotides, the CDR3 is TGTGCCAGCAGCCACCGCCTTCAAGGTGTAGAGCAGTACTTC. Protein product: CASSHRLQGVEQYF.

Ten or more counts support this clonotype. The chain is built from TRBV6-1 and TRBJ1-1; 11 bases align to TRBD1. Germline V gene data show CDR1 as MNHNS and CDR2 as SASEGT. The CDR3 is 16 amino acids. The trim removed 2 bases at V and 4 bases at J, leaving 6 bases unmatched. In DNA, the CDR3 is TGTGCCAGCAGTGAACTATCCGGGACAGGGGGCACTGAAGCTTTCTTT. Translated, it gives CASSELSGTGGTEAFF.

In its sample, this clonotype was seen many times. The chain combines TRBV19 with TRBJ1-6; D gene unclear. This CDR3 has 20 amino acids. Per germline, CDR1 LNHDA and CDR2 SQIVND (reference sequence). Deletions cut 0 bases from V and 4 bases from J, with 22 bases between. The CDR3 reads CASSIDPRTGLASYNSPLHF. The CDR3, as DNA: TGTGCCAGTAGTATAGATCCGCGGACTGGGCTTGCTTCGTATAATTCACCCCTCCACTTT. Based on the CDR3 plus reference TRBV19 and TRBJ1-6, the full variable domain is DGGITQSPKYLFRKEGQNVTLSCEQNLNHDAMYWYRQDPGQGLRLIYYSQIVNDFQKGDIAEGYSVSREKKESFPLTVTSAQKNPTAFYLCASSIDPRTGLASYNSPLHFGNGTRLTVT.

The genes are TRBV20-1 and TRBJ2-4; no firm D call. Between the trimmed V and J ends, which lost 4 bases and 4 bases, there was a span of 2 bases. CDR1 DFQATT and CDR2 SNEGSKA come from the germline V gene (reference sequence). The CDR3 totals 10 residues. CDR3 sequence reads: CSAKKNIQYF. Here the CDR3 DNA reads TGCAGTGCTAAAAAAAACATTCAGTACTTC.

This clonotype was detected only a few times. The CDR3 here is CASSLGSGGPRTEAFF. The CDR3 coding sequence is TGTGCCAGCAGTCTTGGCTCAGGGGGCCCGAGGACTGAAGCTTTCTTT. The chain employs TRBV27 and TRBJ1-1; TRBD1 agrees at 8 bases. CDR1 is MNHEY, CDR2 SMNVEV, per germline (reference sequence). V shed 5 bases and J 5 bases; nucleotides not matched to a gene: 13. There are 16 residues in the CDR3.

This clonotype was counted at least ten times. The chain is built from TRBV7-9 and TRBJ1-1; 10 nucleotides agree with TRBD1. V trimming: 5 bases; J trimming: 4 bases; junction bases outside the gene matches: 4. The CDR3 is made up of 14 amino acids. Germline CDR1 reads SEHNR; CDR2 reads FQNEAQ (reference sequence). CDR3 sequence reads: CASSQRTGGTEAFF. DNA for the CDR3: TGTGCCAGCAGCCAACGGACAGGGGGCACTGAAGCTTTCTTT.

This clonotype occurred many times. J is TRBJ2-2 and V is TRBV12-3 or TRBV12-4; no definite D call. The length of the CDR3 is 14 residues. V gave up 3 bases and J gave up 7 bases, with 12 bases separating them. The CDR3 region has the DNA TGTGCCAGCAGTTTCCAATTAGGAAACGGGGAGCTGTTTTTT. Translating it yields CASSFQLGNGELFF.

The genes are TRBV14 and TRBJ1-1, with a tentative D call TRBD1 (6 bases). The germline V gene encodes CDR1 SGHDN and CDR2 FVKESK. V was clipped by 0 bases and J by 4 bases, with 12 bases between them. CDR3 length: 15 residues. CDR3 in amino acids: CASSQDRGLGTEAFF. In DNA, the CDR3 is TGTGCCAGCAGCCAAGATCGGGGGCTGGGCACTGAAGCTTTCTTT.

This clonotype was recorded many times. The rearrangement uses TRBV19 and TRBJ1-1, with D possibly being TRBD1 (6 bases). Per germline, CDR1 LNHDA and CDR2 SQIVND (reference sequence). V dropped 6 bases and J dropped 2 bases, with 13 bases sitting between them. There are 14 residues in the CDR3. CDR3 coding DNA: TGTGCCAGTAGCGTGGACAGATTCAACACTGAAGCTTTCTTT. It is translated as CASSVDRFNTEAFF.

This clonotype was recorded many times. The genes are TRBV11-2 and TRBJ1-1; 10 bases fit TRBD1. Germline V gives CDR1 SGHAT, CDR2 FQNNGV. The CDR3 loop spans 16 amino acids. After removal of 5 bases from V and 0 bases from J, the junction contained 6 bases not matched to a gene. The CDR3 protein is CASSTTGTGVNTEAFF. The CDR3 DNA sequence: TGTGCCAGCAGCACCACCGGGACAGGGGTGAACACTGAAGCTTTCTTT.

The table lists this clonotype with many counts. The chain carries TRBV6-1 and TRBJ1-1; tentative D call: TRBD1 (6 bases). Trimming took off 5 bases at V and 6 bases at J, with 28 bases between the two ends. Germline V gene lookup returns CDR1 MNHNS and CDR2 SASEGT. The length of the CDR3 is 18 residues. CDR3 bases: TGTGCCAGCAGTCCCGGGAGAGGGGGGGGAGCCTTGATAGCTGAAGCTTTCTTT. The encoded protein is CASSPGRGGGALIAEAFF.

Ten or more counts support this clonotype. The rearrangement links TRBV4-1 to TRBJ2-7; TRBD1 matches at 7 bases. V trimming: 4 bases; J trimming: 4 bases; junction bases outside the gene matches: 16. Germline values: CDR1 MGHRA, CDR2 YSYEKL. The CDR3 covers 17 residues. The CDR3 loop is CASSPLESAGGFYEQYF. The CDR3 DNA follows: TGCGCCAGCAGCCCACTCGAGAGTGCAGGGGGATTTTACGAGCAGTACTTC.

This clonotype was observed many times. This chain uses TRBV10-3 with TRBJ1-1, with 8 bases fitting TRBD1. Trimming at V came to 0 bases and at J to 0 bases, leaving 3 bases not matched to a gene. The CDR3 runs to 16 residues. The V gene's germline CDR1 is ENHRY and CDR2 SYGVKD. CDR3 amino acids: CAISESWTGLNTEAFF. The CDR3 DNA is TGTGCCATCAGTGAGTCATGGACAGGGCTGAACACTGAAGCTTTCTTT.

This clonotype occurred a few times. CDR3 coding DNA: TGCAGCGGAGGGACAGGAATGAACACTGAAGCTTTCTTT. It yields the protein CSGGTGMNTEAFF. The chain carries TRBV29-1 and TRBJ1-1, with 8 positions matching TRBD1. Per the germline V gene, CDR1 is SQVTM and CDR2 is ANQGSEA. V trimming: 7 bases; J trimming: 0 bases; junction bases outside the gene matches: 4. This CDR3 is built from 13 residues.

The CDR3 is CASRVGGTTEAFF. The CDR3, as DNA: TGTGCCAGCAGGGTGGGGGGCACTACTGAAGCTTTCTTT. This sequence joins TRBV2 and TRBJ1-1, with a possible D match to TRBD1 (6 bases). Germline V lookup: CDR1 SNHLY, CDR2 FYNNEI. The CDR3 covers 13 residues. The germline V and J ends were trimmed by 6 bases and 5 bases, with 13 bases remaining between them.

This clonotype was picked up many times. The J gene is TRBJ2-1, the V gene TRBV10-2; the D gene is possibly TRBD1 (6 bases). With 3 bases removed from V and 4 bases from J, the gap between germline ends came to 19 bases. There are 17 residues in the CDR3. The germline gives CDR1 WSHSY, CDR2 SAAADI. In nucleotides, the CDR3 is TGCGCCAGCAGTGAAGGGGTTGCCAGGGGAAAATACAATGAGCAGTTCTTC. It specifies CASSEGVARGKYNEQFF.

In this sample, this clonotype turned up a few times. V and J are TRBV5-4 and TRBJ1-1; no reliable D call. The germline CDR1 and CDR2 sequences are SGHNT and YYREEE (reference sequence). The CDR3 is 15 amino acids. Trimming cost V 2 bases and J 1 base, with 12 bases left between them. CDR3 loop: CASSFVRATNTEAFF. For the CDR3, the DNA is TGTGCCAGCAGCTTTGTCCGGGCAACGAACACTGAAGCTTTCTTT.

There are many counts of this clonotype. The chain has TRBV12-3 or TRBV12-4 and TRBJ2-1; 9 nucleotides match TRBD1. V lost 5 bases, J lost 4 bases, and 3 bases stayed unmatched. The CDR3 covers 14 residues. CDR3 residues: CASSGDRVYNEQFF. CDR3 nucleotide sequence: TGTGCCAGCAGTGGGGACAGGGTTTACAATGAGCAGTTCTTC.

This clonotype was detected many times. The rearrangement links TRBV12-3 or TRBV12-4 to TRBJ2-6; TRBD2 might be the D (7 bases). This CDR3 contains 16 residues. The V and J ends lost 5 bases and 4 bases respectively, with 15 bases between them. The CDR3 protein is CASSPPGGAGANVLTF. For the CDR3, the DNA is TGTGCCAGCAGTCCTCCGGGGGGCGCAGGGGCCAACGTCCTGACTTTC.